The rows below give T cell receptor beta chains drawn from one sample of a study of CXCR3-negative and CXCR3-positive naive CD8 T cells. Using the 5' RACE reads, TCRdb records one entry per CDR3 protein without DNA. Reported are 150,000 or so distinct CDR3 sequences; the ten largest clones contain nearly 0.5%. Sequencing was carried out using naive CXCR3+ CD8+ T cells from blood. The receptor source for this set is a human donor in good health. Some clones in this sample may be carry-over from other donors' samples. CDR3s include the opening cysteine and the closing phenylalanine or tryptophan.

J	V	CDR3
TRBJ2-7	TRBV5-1	CASSAGYYEQYF
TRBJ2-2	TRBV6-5	CASSDPGGELFF
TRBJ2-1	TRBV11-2	CASSPRAGWGDEQFF
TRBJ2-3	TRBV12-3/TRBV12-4	CASSPDSNTDTQYF
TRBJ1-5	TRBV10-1	CARQGLKGEHQPQHF
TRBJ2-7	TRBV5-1	CASRQSQPYEQYF
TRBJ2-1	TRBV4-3	CASSLSRGWDEQFF
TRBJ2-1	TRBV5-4	CASRGLADNEQFF
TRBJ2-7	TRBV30	CAWTGVPYEQYF
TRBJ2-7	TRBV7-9	CASSLAGAEYEQYF
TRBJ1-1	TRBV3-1	CASSRGTVMNTEAFF
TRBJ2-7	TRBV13	CASSSTGTGRYEQYF
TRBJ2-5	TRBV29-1	CSVEVARDGWLMAQYF
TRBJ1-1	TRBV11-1	CASSSASSDSWANTEAFF
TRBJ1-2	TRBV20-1	CSARQGDYGYTF
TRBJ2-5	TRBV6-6	CASSPGTGEETQYF
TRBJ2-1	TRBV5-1	CASTEGQGNNEQFF
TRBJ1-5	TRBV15	CATSRDFGGGGQPQHF
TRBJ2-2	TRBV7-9	CASSSGTVGGELFF